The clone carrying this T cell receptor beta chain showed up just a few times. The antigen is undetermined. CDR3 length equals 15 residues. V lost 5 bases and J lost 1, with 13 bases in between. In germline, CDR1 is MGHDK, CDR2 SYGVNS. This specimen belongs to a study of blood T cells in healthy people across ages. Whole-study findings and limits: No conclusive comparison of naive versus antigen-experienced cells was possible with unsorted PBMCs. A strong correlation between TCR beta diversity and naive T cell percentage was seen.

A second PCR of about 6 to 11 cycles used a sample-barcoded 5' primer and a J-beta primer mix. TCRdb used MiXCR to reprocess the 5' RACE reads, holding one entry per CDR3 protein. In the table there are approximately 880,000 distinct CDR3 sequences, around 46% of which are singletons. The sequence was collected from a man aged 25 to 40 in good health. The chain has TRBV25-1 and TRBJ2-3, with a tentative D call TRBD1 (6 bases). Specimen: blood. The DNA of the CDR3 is TGTGCCAGCAGTACCCTAGAGGGGGGCACAGATACGCAGTATTTT. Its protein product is CASSTLEGGTDTQYF.